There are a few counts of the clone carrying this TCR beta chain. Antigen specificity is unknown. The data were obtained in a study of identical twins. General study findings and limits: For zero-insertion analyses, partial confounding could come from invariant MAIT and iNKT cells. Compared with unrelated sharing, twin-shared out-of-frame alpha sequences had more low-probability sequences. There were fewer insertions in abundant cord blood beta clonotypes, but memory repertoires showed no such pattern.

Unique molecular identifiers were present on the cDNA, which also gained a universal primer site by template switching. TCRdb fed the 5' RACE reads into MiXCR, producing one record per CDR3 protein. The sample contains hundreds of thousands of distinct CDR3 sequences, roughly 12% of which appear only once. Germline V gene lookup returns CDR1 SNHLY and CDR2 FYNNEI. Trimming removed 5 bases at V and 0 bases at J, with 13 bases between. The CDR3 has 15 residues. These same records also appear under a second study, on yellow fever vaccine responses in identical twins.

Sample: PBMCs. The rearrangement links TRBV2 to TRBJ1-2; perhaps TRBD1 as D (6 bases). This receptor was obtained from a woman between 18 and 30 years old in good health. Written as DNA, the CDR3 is TGTGCCAGCAGTACGACAGGCTTAGCTAACTATGGCTACACCTTC. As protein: CASSTTGLANYGYTF.